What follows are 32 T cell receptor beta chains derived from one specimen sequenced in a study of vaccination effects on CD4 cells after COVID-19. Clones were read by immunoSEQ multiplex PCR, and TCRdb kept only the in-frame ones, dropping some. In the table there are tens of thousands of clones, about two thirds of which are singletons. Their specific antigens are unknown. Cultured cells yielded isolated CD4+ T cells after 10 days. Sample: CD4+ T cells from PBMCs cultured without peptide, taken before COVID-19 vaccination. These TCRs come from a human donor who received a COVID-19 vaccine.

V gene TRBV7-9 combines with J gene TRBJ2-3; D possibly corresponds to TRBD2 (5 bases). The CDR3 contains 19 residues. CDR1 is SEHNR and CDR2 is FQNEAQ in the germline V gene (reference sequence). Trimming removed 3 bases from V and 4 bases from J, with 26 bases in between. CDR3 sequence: CASSFWSLLSGILADTQYF. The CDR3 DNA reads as TGTGCCAGCAGCTTTTGGTCTCTATTATCGGGAATTTTGGCAGATACGCAGTATTTT. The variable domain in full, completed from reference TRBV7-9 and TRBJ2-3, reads DTGVSQNPRHKITKRGQNVTFRCDPISEHNRLYWYRQTLGQGPEFLTYFQNEAQLEKSRLLSDRFSAERPKGSFSTLEIQRTEQGDSAMYLCASSFWSLLSGILADTQYFGPGTRLTVL.

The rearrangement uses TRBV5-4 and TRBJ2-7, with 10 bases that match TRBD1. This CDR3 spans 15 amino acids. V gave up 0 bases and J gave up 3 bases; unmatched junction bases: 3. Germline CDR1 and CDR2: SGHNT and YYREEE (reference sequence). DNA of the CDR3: TGTGCCAGCAGCTTGGGAGACAGGGGGCTCTACGAGCAGTACTTC. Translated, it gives CASSLGDRGLYEQYF.

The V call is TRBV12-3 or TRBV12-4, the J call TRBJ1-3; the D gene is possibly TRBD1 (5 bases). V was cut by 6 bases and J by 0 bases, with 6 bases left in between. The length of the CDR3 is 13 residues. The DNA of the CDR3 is TGTGCCAGCAGGGGGACCTCTGGAAACACCATATATTTT. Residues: CASRGTSGNTIYF.

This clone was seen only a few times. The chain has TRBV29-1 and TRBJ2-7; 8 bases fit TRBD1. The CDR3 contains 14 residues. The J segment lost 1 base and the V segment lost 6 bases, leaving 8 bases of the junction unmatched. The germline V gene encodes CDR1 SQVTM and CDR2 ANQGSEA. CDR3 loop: CSVAKTGESYEQYF. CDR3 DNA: TGCAGCGTCGCGAAGACAGGGGAGTCCTACGAGCAGTACTTC.

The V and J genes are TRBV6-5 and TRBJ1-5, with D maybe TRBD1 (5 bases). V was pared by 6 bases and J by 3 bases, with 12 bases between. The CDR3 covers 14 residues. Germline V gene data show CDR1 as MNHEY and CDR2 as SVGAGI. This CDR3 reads CASSLKGLNQPQHF. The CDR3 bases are TGTGCCAGCAGCCTTAAGGGGCTCAATCAGCCCCAGCATTTT.

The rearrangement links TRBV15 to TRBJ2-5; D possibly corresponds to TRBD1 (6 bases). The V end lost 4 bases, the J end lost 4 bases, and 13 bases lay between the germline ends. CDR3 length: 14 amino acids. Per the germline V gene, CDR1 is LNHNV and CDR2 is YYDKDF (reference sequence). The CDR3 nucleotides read TGTGCCACCAGCATCAGAGGGGGTCGAGAGACCCAGTACTTC. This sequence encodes CATSIRGGRETQYF.

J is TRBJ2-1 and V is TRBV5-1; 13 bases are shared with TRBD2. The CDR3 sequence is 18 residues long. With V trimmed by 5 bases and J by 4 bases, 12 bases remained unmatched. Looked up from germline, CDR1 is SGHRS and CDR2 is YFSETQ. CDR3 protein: CASSRRLAGGQGYNEQFF. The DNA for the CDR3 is TGCGCCAGCAGTAGGAGACTAGCGGGAGGACAGGGTTACAATGAGCAGTTCTTC.

The CDR3 coding sequence is TGTGCCAGCAGCTTAGACAGAGAGACCCAGTACTTC. Protein: CASSLDRETQYF. The rearrangement uses TRBV11-2 and TRBJ2-5; D is undetermined. The CDR3 spans 12 residues. Germline CDR1 reads SGHAT; CDR2 reads FQNNGV. Trimming left V 0 bases short and J 4 bases short, with 3 bases between.

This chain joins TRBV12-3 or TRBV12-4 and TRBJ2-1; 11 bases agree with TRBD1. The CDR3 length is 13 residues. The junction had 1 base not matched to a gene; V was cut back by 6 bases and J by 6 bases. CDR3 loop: CASSGTGGNEQFF. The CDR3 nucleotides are TGTGCCAGCAGCGGGACAGGGGGCAATGAGCAGTTCTTC.

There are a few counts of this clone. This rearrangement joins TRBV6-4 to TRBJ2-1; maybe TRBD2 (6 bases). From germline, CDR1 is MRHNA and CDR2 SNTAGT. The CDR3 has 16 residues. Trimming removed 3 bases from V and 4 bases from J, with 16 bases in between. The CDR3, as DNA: TGTGCCAGCAGTGAGCAGGCGGGGTACCCTTACAATGAGCAGTTCTTC. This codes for CASSEQAGYPYNEQFF.

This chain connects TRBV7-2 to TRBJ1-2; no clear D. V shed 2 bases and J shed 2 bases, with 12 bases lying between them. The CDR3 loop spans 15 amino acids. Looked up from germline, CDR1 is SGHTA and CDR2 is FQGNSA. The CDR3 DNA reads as TGTGCCAGCAGCTTATTCCCCCAAGAGAACTATGGCTACACCTTC. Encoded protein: CASSLFPQENYGYTF.

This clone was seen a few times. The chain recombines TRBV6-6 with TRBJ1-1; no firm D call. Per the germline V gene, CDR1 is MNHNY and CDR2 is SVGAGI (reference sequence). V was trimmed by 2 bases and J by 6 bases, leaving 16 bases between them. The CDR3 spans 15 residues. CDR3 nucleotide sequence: TGTGCCAGCAGTTACGAATCACCCCGCCTCGCTGAAGCTTTCTTT. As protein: CASSYESPRLAEAFF.

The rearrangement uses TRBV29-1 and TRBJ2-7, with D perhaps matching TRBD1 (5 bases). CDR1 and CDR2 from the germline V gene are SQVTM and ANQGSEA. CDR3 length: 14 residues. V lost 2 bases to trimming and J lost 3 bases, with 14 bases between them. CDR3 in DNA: TGCAGCGTTGAACTTACCCAGGGCAACTACGAGCAGTACTTC. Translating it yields CSVELTQGNYEQYF.

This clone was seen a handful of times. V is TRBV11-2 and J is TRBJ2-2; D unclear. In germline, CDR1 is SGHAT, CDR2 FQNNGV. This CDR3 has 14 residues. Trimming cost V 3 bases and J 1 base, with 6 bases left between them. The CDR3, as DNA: TGTGCCAGCAGCTTTACTCTGAACACCGGGGAGCTGTTTTTT. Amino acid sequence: CASSFTLNTGELFF.

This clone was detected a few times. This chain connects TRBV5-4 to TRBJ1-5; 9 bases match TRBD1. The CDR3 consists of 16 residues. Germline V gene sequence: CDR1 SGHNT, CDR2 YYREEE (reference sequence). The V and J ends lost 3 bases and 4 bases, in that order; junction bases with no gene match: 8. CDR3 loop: CASSSTGQGSNQPQHF. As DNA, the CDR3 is TGTGCCAGCAGCTCTACAGGACAGGGGAGTAATCAGCCCCAGCATTTT.

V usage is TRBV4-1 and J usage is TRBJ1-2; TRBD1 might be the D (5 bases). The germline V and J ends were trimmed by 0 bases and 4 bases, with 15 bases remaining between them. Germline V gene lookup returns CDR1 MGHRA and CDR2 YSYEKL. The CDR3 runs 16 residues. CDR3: CASSQDSRDFLYGYTF. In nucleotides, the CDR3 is TGCGCCAGCAGCCAAGATAGCAGGGATTTCCTCTATGGCTACACCTTC.

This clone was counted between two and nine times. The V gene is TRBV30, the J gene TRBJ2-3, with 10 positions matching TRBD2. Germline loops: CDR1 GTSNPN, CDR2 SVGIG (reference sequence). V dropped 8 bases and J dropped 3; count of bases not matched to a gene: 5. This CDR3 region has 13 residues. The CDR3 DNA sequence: TGTGCCCCGGGACTAGCGAAGACAGATACGCAGTATTTT. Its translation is CAPGLAKTDTQYF.

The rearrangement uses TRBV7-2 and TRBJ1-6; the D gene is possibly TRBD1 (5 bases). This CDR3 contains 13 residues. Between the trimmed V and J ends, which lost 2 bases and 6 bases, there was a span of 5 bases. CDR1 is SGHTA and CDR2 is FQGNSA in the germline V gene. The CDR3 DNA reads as TGTGCCAGCAGCTTACAGGGTAATTCACCCCTCCACTTT. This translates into CASSLQGNSPLHF.

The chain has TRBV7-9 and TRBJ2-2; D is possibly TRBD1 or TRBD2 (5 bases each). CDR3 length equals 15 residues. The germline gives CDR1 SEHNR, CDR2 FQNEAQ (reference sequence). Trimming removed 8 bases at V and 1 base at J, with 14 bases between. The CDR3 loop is CASAPSGLNTGELFF. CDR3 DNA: TGTGCCAGCGCCCCATCGGGGCTGAACACCGGGGAGCTGTTTTTT.

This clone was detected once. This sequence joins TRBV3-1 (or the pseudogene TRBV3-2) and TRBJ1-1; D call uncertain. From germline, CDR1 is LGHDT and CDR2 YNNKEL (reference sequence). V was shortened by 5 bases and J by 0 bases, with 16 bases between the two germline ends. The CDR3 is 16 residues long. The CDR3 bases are TGTGCCAGCAGCTATGGTGGGGTGGGAATGAACACTGAAGCTTTCTTT. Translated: CASSYGGVGMNTEAFF.

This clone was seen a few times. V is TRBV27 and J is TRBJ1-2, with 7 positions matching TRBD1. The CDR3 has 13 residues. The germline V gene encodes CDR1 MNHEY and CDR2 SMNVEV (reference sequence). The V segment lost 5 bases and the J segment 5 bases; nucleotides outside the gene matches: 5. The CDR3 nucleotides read TGTGCCAGCAGTCGGACAGGCCAGTATGGCTACACCTTC. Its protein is CASSRTGQYGYTF.

Here the CDR3 reads CASSLSAGGSYEQYF. DNA of the CDR3: TGTGCCAGCAGTTTATCGGCGGGGGGGTCCTACGAGCAGTACTTC. The gene calls are TRBV27 and TRBJ2-7, with 9 bases lining up with TRBD2. The V gene's germline CDR1 is MNHEY and CDR2 SMNVEV (reference sequence). The junction had 1 base not matched to a gene; V was cut back by 0 bases and J by 1 base. The CDR3 length is 15 residues.

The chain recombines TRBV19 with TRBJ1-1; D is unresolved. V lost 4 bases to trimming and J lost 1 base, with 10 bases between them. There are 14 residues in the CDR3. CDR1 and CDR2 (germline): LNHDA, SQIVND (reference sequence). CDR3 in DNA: TGTGCCAGTAGTAGGCCGGGCAGGAACACTGAAGCTTTCTTT. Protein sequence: CASSRPGRNTEAFF.

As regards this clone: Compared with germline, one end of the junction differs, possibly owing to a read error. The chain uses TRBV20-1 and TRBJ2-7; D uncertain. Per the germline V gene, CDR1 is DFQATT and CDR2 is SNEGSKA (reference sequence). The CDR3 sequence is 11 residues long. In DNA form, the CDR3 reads TGCAGTGCTAGAGGCGCCGGATTTGCCCGTTTC. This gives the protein CSARGAGFARF.

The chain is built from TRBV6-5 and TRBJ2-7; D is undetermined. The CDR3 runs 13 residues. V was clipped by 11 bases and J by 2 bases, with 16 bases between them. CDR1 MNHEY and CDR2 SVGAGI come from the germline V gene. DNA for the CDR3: TGTGCCTGCTTAGGACGGCCGACCTACGAGCAGTACTTC. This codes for CACLGRPTYEQYF.

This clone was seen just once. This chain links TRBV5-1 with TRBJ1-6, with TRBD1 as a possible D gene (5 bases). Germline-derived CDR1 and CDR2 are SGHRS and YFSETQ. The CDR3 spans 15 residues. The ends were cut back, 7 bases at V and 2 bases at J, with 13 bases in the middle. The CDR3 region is CASARDYAYNSPLHF. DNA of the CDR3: TGCGCCAGCGCCAGGGATTATGCCTATAATTCACCCCTCCACTTT.

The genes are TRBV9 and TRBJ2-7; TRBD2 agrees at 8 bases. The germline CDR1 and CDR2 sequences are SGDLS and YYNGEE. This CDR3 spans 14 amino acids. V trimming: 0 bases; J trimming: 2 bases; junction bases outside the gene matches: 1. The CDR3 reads CASSVDSGAYEQYF. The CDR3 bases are TGTGCCAGCAGCGTAGATAGCGGGGCCTACGAGCAGTACTTC.

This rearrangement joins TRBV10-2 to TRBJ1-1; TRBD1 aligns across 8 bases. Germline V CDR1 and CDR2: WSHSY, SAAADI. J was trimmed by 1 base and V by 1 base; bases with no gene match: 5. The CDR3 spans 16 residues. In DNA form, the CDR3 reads TGCGCCAGCAGTGAGTTTCTCGGGACAGGGAACACTGAAGCTTTCTTT. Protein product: CASSEFLGTGNTEAFF.

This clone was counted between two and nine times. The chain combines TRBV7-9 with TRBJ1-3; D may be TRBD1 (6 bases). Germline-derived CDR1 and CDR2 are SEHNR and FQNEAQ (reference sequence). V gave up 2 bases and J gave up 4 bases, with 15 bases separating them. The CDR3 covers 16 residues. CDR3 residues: CASSLWTAETGNTIYF. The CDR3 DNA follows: TGTGCCAGCAGCTTATGGACAGCCGAGACGGGAAACACCATATATTTT.

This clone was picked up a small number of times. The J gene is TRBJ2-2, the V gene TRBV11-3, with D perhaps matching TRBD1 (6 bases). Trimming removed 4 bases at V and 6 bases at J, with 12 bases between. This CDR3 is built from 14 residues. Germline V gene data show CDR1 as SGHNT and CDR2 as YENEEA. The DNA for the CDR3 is TGTGCCAGCAGCTGGAACAGGGCGGCCGGGGAGCTGTTTTTT. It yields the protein CASSWNRAAGELFF.

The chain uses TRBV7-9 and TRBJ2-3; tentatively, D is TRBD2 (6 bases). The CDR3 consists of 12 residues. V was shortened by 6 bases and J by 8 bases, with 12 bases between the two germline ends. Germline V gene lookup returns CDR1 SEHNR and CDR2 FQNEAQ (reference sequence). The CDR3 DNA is TGTGCCAGCAGTTCGGGGGAAGGTACGCAGTATTTT. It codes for CASSSGEGTQYF.

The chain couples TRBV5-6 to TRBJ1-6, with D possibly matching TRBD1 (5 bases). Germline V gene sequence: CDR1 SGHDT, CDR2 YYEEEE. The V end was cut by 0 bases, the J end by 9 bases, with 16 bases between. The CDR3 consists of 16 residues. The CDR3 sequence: CASSLGTARVSSPLHF. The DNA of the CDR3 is TGTGCCAGCAGCTTGGGGACCGCCAGGGTGAGTTCACCCCTCCACTTT.